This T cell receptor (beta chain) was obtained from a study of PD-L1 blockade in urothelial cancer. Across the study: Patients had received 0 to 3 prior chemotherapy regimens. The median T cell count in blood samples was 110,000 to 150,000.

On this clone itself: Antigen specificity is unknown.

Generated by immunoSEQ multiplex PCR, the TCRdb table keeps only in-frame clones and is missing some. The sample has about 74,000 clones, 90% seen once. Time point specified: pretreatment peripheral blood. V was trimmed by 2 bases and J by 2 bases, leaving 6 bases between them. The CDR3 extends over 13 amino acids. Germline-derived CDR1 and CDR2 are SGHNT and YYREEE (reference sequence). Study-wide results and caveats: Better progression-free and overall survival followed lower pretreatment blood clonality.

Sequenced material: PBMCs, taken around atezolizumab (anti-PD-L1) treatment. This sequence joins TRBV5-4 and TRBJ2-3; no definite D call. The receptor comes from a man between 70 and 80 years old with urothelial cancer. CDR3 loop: CASSFLSTDTQYF. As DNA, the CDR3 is TGTGCCAGCAGCTTTCTTTCCACAGATACGCAGTATTTT.